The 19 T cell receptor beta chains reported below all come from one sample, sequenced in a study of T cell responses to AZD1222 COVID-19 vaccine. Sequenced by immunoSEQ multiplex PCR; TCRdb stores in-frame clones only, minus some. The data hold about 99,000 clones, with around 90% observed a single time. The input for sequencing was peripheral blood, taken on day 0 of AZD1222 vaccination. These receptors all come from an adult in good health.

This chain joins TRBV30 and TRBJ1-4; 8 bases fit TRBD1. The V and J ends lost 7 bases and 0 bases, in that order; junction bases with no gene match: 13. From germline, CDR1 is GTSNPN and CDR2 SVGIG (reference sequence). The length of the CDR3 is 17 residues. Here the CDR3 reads CAYAPRQGAPTNEKLFF. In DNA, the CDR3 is TGTGCCTACGCGCCGAGGCAGGGGGCCCCAACTAATGAAAAACTGTTTTTT.

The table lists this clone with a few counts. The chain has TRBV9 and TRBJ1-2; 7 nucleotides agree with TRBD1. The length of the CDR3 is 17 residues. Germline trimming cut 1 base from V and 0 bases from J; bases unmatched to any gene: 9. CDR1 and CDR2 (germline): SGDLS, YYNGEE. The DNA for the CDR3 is TGTGCCAGCAGCGTAAGGAGTGGGACAGCTTCTAACTATGGCTACACCTTC. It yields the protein CASSVRSGTASNYGYTF.

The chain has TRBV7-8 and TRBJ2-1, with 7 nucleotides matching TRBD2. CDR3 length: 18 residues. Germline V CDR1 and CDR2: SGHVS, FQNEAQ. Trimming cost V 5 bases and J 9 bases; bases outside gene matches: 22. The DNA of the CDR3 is TGTGCCAGCAGCCCCGGGGGGTCCACCGAGGTTGGTTTCGGTGAGCAGTTCTTC. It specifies CASSPGGSTEVGFGEQFF. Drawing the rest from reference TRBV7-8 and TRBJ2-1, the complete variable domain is GAGVSQSPRYKVAKRGQDVALRCDPISGHVSLFWYQQALGQGPEFLTYFQNEAQLDKSGLPSDRFFAERPEGSVSTLKIQRTQQEDSAVYLCASSPGGSTEVGFGEQFFGPGTRLTVL.

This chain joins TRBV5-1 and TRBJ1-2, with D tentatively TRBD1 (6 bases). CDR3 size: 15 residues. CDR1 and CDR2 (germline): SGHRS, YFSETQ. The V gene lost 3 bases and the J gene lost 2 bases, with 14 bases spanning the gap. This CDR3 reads CASSSQGDINYGYTF. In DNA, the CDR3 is TGCGCCAGCAGCTCACAAGGGGACATAAACTATGGCTACACCTTC. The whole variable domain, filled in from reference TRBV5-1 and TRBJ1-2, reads KAGVTQTPRYLIKTRGQQVTLSCSPISGHRSVSWYQQTPGQGLQFLFEYFSETQRNKGNFPGRFSGRQFSNSRSEMNVSTLELGDSALYLCASSSQGDINYGYTFGSGTRLTVV.

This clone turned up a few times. For the CDR3, the DNA is TGTGCCAGCAGCTTAGGGTCGTTGTACAGGGGCGCCCAGTACTTC. Residues: CASSLGSLYRGAQYF. The chain carries TRBV7-2 and TRBJ2-5; 7 positions agree with TRBD1. Trimming at V came to 1 base and at J to 9 bases, leaving 11 bases not matched to a gene. Germline V gives CDR1 SGHTA, CDR2 FQGNSA. This CDR3 spans 15 amino acids.

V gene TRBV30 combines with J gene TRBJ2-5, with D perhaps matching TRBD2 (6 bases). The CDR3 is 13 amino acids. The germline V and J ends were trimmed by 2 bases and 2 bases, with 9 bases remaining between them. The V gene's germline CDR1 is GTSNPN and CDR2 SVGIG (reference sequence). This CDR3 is CAWSTGVQETQYF. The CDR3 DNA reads TGTGCCTGGAGTACGGGGGTTCAAGAGACCCAGTACTTC.

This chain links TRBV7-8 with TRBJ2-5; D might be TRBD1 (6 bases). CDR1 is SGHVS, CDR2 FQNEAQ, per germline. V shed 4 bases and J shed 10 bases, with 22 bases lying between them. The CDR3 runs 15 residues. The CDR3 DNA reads TGTGCCAGCAGCTCATTACAAGGGTTAGAAGGGGGCCAGTACTTC. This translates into CASSSLQGLEGGQYF.

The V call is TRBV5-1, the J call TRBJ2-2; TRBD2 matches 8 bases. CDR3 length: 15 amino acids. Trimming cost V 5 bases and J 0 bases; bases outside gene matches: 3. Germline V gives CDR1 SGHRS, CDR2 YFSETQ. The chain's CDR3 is CASSRLASNTGELFF. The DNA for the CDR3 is TGCGCCAGCAGTCGACTAGCGTCGAACACCGGGGAGCTGTTTTTT.

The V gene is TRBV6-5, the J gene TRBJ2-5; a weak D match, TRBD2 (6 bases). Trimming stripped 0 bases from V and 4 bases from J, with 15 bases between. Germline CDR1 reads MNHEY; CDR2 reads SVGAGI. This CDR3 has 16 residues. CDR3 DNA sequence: TGTGCCAGCAGTTACTCCTGGCTAGTTAGCGGAGAGACCCAGTACTTC. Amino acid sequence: CASSYSWLVSGETQYF.

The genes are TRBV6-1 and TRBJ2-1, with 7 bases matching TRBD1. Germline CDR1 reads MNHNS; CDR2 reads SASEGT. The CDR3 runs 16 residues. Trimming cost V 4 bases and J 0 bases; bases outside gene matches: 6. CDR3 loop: CASSVSGQDSYNEQFF. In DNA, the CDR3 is TGTGCCAGCAGTGTATCTGGACAGGACTCCTACAATGAGCAGTTCTTC.

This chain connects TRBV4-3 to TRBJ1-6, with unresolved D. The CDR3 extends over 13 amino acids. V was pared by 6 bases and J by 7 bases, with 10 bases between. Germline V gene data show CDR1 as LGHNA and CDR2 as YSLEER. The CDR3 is CASSLSANSPLHF. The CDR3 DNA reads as TGCGCCAGCAGTCTCTCCGCCAATTCACCCCTCCACTTT.

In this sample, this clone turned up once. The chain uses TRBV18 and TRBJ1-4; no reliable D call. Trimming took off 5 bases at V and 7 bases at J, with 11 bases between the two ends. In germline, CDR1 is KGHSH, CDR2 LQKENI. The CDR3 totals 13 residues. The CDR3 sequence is CASSEERAEKLFF. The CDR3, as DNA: TGTGCCAGCTCAGAGGAACGGGCTGAAAAACTGTTTTTT.

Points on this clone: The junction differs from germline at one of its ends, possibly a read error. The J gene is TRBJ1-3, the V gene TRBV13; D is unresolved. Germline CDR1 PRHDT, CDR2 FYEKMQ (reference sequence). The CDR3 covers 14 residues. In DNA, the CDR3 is TGTGCCAGCAGCACTAGTGGCTCTGGAACCACCATATATTTT. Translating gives CASSTSGSGTTIYF.

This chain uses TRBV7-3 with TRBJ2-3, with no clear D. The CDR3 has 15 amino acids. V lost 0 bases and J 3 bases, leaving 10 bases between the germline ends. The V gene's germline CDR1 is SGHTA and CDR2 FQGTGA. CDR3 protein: CASSLTPASTDTQYF. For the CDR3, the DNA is TGTGCCAGCAGCTTAACGCCCGCGTCGACAGATACGCAGTATTTT.

The CDR3 DNA sequence: TGTGCCAGCAGACCCGACAGGGGATATGGCTACACCTTC. It is translated as CASRPDRGYGYTF. The chain joins TRBV6-5 to TRBJ1-2; 8 nucleotides match TRBD1. The length of the CDR3 is 13 residues. V was clipped by 6 bases and J by 5 bases; unmatched bases: 5. Per the germline V gene, CDR1 is MNHEY and CDR2 is SVGAGI.

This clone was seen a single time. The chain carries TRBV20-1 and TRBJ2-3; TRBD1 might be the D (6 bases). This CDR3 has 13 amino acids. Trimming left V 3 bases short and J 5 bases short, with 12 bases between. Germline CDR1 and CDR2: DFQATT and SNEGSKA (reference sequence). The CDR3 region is CSASFRGEDTQYF. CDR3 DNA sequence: TGCAGTGCTAGTTTCAGGGGTGAAGATACGCAGTATTTT.

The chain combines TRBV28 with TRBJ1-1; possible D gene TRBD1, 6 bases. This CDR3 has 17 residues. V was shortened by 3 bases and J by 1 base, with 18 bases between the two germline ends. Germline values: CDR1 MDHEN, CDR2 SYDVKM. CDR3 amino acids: CASSLNRWGDKNTEAFF. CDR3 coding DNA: TGTGCCAGCAGTTTGAACCGATGGGGGGACAAGAACACTGAAGCTTTCTTT.

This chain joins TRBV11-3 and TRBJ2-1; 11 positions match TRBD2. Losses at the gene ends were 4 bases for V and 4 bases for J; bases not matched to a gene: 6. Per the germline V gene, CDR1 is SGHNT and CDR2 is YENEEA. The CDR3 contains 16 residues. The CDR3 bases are TGTGCCAGCAGCTCTTCGACTAGCGGGGCTTACAATGAGCAGTTCTTC. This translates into CASSSSTSGAYNEQFF.

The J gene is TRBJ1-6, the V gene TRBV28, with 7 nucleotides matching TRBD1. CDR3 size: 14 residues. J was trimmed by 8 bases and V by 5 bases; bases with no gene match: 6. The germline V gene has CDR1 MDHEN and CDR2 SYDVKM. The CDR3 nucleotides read TGTGCCAGCAGTCGACAGGGTTGGTATTCACCCCTCCACTTT. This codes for CASSRQGWYSPLHF. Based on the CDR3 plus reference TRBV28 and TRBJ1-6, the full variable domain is DVKVTQSSRYLVKRTGEKVFLECVQDMDHENMFWYRQDPGLGLRLIYFSYDVKMKEKGDIPEGYSVSREKKERFSLILESASTNQTSMYLCASSRQGWYSPLHFGNGTRLTVT.